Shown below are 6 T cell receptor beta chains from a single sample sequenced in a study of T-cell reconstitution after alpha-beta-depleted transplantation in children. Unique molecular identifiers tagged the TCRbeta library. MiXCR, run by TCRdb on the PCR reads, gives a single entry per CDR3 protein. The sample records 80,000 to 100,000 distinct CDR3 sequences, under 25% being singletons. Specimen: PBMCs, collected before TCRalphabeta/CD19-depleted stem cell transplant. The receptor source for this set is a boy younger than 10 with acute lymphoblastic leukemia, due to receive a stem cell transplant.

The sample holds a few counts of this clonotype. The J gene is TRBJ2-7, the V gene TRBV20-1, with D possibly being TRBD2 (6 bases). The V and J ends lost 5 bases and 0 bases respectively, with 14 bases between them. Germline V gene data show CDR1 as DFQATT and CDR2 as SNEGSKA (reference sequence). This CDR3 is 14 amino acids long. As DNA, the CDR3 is TGCAGTGCTCTGAAGATCGGGAGCTCCTACGAGCAGTACTTC. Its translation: CSALKIGSSYEQYF.

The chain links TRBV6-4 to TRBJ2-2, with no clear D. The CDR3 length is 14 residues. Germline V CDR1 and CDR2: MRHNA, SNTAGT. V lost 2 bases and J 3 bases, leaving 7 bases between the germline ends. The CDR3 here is CASSDASHTGELFF. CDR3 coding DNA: TGTGCCAGCAGTGACGCGTCTCACACCGGGGAGCTGTTTTTT.

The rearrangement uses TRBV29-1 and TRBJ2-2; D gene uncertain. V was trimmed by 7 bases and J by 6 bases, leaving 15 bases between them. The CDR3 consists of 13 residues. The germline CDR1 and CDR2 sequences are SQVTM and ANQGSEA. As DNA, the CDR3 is TGCAGCGCGGGCACTCGACCTCCCGGGGAGCTGTTTTTT. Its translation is CSAGTRPPGELFF.

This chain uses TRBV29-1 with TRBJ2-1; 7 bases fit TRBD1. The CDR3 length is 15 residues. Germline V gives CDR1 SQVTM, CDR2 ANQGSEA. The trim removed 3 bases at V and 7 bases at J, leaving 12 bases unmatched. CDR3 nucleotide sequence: TGCAGCGTTGAGCGGACGGGACAGTTTAGGAATGAGCAGTTCTTC. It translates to CSVERTGQFRNEQFF.

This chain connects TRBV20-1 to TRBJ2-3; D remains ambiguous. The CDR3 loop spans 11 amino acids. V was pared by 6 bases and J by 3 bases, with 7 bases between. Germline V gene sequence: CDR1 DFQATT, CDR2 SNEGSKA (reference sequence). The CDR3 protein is CSALSTDTQYF. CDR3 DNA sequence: TGCAGTGCGCTTTCTACAGATACGCAGTATTTT.

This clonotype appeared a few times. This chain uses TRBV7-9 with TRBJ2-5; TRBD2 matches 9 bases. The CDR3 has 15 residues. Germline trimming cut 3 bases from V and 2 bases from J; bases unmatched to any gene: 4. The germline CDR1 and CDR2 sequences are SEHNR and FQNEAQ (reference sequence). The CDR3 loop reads CASSFSLAGQETQYF. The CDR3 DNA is TGTGCCAGCAGCTTCTCGCTAGCGGGACAAGAGACCCAGTACTTC.